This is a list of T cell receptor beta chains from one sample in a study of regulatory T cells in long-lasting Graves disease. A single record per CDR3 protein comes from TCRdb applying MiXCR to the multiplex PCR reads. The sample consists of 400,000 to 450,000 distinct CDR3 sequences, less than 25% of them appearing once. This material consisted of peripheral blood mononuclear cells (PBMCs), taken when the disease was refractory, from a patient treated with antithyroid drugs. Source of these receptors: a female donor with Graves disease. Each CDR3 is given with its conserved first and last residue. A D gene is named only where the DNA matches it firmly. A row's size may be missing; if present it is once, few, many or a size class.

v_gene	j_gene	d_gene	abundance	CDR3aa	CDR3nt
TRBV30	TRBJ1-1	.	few	CAWSVSSTEAFF	TGTGCCTGGAGTGTGTCCAGCACTGAAGCTTTCTTT
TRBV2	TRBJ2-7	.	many	CASSVEGLTYEQYF	TGTGCCAGCAGTGTTGAGGGTCTGACTTACGAGCAGTACTTC
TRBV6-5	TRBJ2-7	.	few	CASSSRGPDYEQYF	TGTGCCAGCAGTTCTCGGGGGCCCGACTACGAGCAGTACTTC
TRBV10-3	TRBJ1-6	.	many	CAISDSDSRYNSPLHF	TGTGCCATCAGTGACTCCGACAGCCGATATAATTCACCCCTCCACTTT
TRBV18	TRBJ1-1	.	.	CASSPVGTTEAFF	TGTGCCAGCTCACCGGTAGGGACCACTGAAGCTTTCTTT
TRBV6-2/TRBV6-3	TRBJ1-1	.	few	CASRRERITEAFF	TGTGCCAGCCGACGAGAGAGGATCACTGAAGCTTTCTTT
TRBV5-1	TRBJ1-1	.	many	CASSLGQGILNTEAFF	TGCGCCAGCAGCCTGGGTCAGGGGATTTTGAACACTGAAGCTTTCTTT
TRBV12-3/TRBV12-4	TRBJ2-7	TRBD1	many	CASSLGDRRAYEQYF	TGTGCCAGCAGTTTAGGGGACAGGAGAGCCTACGAGCAGTACTTC
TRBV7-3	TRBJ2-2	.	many	CASSLSGGNTGELFF	TGTGCCAGCAGCTTAAGCGGGGGCAACACCGGGGAGCTGTTTTTT
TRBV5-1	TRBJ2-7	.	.	CASSLGQGIGAYEQYF	TGCGCCAGCAGCTTGGGTCAGGGGATAGGAGCCTACGAGCAGTACTTC
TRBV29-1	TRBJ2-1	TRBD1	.	CSVEGTGAKNEQFF	TGCAGCGTTGAGGGGACAGGGGCTAAGAATGAGCAGTTCTTC
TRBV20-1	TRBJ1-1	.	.	CSARMGFLQRWDTEAFF	TGCAGTGCTAGAATGGGATTTCTCCAAAGATGGGACACTGAAGCTTTCTTT
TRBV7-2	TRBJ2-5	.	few	CASSSWKETQYF	TGTGCCAGCAGCTCCTGGAAAGAGACCCAGTACTTC
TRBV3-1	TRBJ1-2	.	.	CASSQGYQGYGYTF	TGTGCCAGCAGCCAAGGATACCAGGGCTATGGCTACACCTTC
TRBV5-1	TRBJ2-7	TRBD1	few	CASSYDRGLDEQYF	TGCGCCAGCAGCTATGACAGGGGCCTGGACGAGCAGTACTTC
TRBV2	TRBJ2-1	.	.	CASTPDGEQFF	TGTGCCAGCACCCCGGACGGTGAGCAGTTCTTC